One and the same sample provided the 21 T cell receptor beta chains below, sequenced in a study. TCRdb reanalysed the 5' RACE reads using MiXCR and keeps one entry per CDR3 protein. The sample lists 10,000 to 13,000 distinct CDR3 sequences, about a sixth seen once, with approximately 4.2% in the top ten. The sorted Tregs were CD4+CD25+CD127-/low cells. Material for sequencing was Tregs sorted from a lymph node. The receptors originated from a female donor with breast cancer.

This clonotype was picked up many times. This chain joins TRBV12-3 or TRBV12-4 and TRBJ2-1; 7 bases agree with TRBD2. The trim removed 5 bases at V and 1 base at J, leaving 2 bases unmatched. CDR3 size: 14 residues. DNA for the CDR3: TGTGCCAGCAGTAGGGGACTATCCTACAATGAGCAGTTCTTC. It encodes CASSRGLSYNEQFF.

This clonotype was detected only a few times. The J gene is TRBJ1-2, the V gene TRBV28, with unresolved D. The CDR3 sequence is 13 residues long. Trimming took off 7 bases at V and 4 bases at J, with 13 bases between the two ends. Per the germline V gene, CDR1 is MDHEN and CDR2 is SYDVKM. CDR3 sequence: CASNRGLLYGYTF. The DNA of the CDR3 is TGTGCCAGCAACCGCGGATTACTCTATGGCTACACCTTC.

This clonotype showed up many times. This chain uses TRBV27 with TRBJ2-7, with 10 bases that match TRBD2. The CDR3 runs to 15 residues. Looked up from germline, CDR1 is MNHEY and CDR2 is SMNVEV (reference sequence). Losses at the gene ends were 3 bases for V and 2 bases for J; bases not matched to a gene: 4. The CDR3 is CASSLVTSGAYEQYF. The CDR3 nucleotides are TGTGCCAGCAGTTTGGTCACTAGCGGGGCCTACGAGCAGTACTTC.

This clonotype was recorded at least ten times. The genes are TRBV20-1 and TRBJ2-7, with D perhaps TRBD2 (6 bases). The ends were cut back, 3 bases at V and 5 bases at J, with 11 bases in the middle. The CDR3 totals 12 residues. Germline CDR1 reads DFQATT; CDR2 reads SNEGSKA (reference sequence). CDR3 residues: CSARVPGDEQYF. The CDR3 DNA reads TGCAGTGCTAGGGTCCCGGGAGACGAGCAGTACTTC.

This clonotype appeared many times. The CDR3 region has the DNA TGCGCCAGCAGCTTCACGGCGGGACCACAAGAGACCCAGTACTTC. This sequence encodes CASSFTAGPQETQYF. This rearrangement joins TRBV5-1 to TRBJ2-5; a weak D match, TRBD2 (6 bases). The V and J ends lost 2 bases and 2 bases respectively, with 13 bases between them. The CDR3 has 15 amino acids. In germline, CDR1 is SGHRS, CDR2 YFSETQ. Full variable domain (rest looked up from reference TRBV5-1 and TRBJ2-5): KAGVTQTPRYLIKTRGQQVTLSCSPISGHRSVSWYQQTPGQGLQFLFEYFSETQRNKGNFPGRFSGRQFSNSRSEMNVSTLELGDSALYLCASSFTAGPQETQYFGPGTRLLVL.

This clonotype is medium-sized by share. CDR3: CASSFGGISSYNEQFF. CDR3 nucleotide sequence: TGTGCCAGCAGTTTTGGCGGGATCTCCTCCTACAATGAGCAGTTCTTC. The gene calls are TRBV28 and TRBJ2-1; D perhaps matches TRBD2 (6 bases). Deletions cut 3 bases from V and 0 bases from J, with 12 bases between. Germline V gene lookup returns CDR1 MDHEN and CDR2 SYDVKM. This CDR3 region has 16 residues.

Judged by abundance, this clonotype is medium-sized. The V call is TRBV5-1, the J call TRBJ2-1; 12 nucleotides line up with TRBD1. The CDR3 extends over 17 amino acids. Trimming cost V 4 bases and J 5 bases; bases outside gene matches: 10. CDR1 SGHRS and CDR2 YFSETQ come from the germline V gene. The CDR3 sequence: CASSGSGTGGAHNEQFF. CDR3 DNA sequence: TGCGCCAGCAGCGGATCCGGGACAGGGGGCGCACACAATGAGCAGTTCTTC.

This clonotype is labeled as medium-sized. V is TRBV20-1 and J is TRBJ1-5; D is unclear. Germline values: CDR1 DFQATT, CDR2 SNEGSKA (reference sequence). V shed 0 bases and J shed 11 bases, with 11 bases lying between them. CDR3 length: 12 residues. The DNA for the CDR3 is TGCAGTGCTAGAGAAGGTGGTAGGTCCCAGCATTTT. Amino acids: CSAREGGRSQHF.

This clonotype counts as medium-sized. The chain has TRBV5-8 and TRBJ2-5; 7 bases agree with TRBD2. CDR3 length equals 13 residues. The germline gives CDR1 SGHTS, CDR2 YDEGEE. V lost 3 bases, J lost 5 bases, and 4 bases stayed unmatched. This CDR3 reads CASSSGLDETQYF. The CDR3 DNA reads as TGTGCCAGCAGCTCCGGACTAGACGAGACCCAGTACTTC. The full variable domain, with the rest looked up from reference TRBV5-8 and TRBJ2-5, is EAGVTQSPTHLIKTRGQQATLRCSPISGHTSVYWYQQALGLGLQFLLWYDEGEERNRGNFPPRFSGRQFPNYSSELNVNALELEDSALYLCASSSGLDETQYFGPGTRLLVL.

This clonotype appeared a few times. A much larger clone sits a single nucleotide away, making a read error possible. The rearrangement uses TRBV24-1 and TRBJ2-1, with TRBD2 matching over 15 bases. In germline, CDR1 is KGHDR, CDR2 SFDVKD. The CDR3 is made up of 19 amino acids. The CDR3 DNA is TGTTCCACCAGTGACCCCGGACTAGCGGGAGGGCTGACCTACAATGAGCAGTTCTTC. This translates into CSTSDPGLAGGLTYNEQFF.

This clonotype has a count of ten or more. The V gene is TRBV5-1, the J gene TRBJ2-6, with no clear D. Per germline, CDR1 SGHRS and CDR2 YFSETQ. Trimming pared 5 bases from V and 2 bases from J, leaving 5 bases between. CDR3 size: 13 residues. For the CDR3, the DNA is TGCGCCAGCAGAGGCACTGGGGCCAACGTCCTGACTTTC. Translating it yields CASRGTGANVLTF.

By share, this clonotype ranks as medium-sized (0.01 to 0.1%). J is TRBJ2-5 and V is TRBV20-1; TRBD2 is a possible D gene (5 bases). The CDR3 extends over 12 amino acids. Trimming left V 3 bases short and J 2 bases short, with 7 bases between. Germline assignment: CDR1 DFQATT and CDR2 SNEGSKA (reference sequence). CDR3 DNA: TGCAGTGCTAGCGGACTGCAAGAGACCCAGTACTTC. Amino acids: CSASGLQETQYF.

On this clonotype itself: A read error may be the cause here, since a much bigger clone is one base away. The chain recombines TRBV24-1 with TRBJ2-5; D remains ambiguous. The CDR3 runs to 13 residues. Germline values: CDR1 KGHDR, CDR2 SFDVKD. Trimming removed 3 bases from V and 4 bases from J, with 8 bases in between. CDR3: CATSDAWGETQYF. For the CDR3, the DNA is TGTGCCACCAGTGATGCGTGGGGAGAGACCCAGTACTTC.

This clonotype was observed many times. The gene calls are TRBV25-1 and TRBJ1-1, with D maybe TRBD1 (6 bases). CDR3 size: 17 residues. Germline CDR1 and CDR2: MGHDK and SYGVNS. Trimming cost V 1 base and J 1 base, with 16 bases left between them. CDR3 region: CASSEWGGRVENTEAFF. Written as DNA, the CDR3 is TGTGCCAGCAGTGAATGGGGGGGCAGGGTCGAGAACACTGAAGCTTTCTTT. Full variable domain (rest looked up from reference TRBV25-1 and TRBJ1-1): EADIYQTPRYLVIGTGKKITLECSQTMGHDKMYWYQQDPGMELHLIHYSYGVNSTEKGDLSSESTVSRIRTEHFPLTLESARPSHTSQYLCASSEWGGRVENTEAFFGQGTRLTVV.

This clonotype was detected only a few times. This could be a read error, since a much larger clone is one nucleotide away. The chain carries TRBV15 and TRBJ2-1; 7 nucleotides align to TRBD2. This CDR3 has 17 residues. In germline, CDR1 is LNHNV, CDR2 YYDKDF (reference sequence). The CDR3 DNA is TGTGCCACCAGCAGAGATCGGGAGGCGGTCTCCTACAAAGAGCAGTTCTTC. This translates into CATSRDREAVSYKEQFF.

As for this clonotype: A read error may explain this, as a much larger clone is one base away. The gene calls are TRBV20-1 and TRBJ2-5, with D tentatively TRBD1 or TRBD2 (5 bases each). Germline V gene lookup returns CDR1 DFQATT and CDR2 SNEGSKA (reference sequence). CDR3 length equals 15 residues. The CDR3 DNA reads TGCAGTGCTAGTCGGGACGGAGGAGCTCAAGAGACCCAGCACTTC. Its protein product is CSASRDGGAQETQHF.

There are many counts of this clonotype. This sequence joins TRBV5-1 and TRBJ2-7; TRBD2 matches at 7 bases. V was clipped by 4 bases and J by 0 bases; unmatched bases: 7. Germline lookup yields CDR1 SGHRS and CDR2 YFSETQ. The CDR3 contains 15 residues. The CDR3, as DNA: TGCGCCAGCAGCCCCCCGGGGGGAACCTCCTACGAGCAGTACTTC. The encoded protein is CASSPPGGTSYEQYF.

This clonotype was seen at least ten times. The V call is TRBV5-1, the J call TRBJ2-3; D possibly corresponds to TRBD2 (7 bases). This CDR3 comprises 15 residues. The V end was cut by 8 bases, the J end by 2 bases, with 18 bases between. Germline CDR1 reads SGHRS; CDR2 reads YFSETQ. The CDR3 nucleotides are TGCGCCAGTAGCCGAGGGGGGGTAACCACAGATACGCAGTATTTT. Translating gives CASSRGGVTTDTQYF.

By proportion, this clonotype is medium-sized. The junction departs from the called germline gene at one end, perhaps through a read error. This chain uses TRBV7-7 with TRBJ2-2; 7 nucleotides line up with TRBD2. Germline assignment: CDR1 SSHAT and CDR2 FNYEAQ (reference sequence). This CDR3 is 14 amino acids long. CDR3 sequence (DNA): TGTGCTAGCAGCTTAGCGGGGAACACCGGGGAGCTGTTTTTT. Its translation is CASSLAGNTGELFF.

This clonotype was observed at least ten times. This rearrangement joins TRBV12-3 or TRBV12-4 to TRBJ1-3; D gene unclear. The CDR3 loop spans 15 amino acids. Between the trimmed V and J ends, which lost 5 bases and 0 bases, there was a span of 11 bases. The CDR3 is CASSPILSSGNTIYF. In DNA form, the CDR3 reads TGTGCCAGCAGTCCCATATTGAGCTCTGGAAACACCATATATTTT.

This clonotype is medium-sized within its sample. This CDR3 reads CASKRENVPEQYF. The CDR3 DNA sequence: TGCGCCAGCAAACGGGAGAATGTCCCCGAGCAGTACTTC. The V call is TRBV5-1, the J call TRBJ2-7, with a possible D match to TRBD2 (6 bases). Between the trimmed V and J ends, which lost 6 bases and 6 bases, there was a span of 16 bases. The CDR3 covers 13 residues. Per germline, CDR1 SGHRS and CDR2 YFSETQ.